A single sample gave rise to the 32 T cell receptor beta chains below, sequenced in a study of T cells in Graves' hyperthyroidism and ophthalmopathy. Researchers took RNA transcripts and amplified the TCR beta CDR3 regions from them. During a first-round RT-PCR of the TCR CDR3, the HTBI primer set was used. Using its own MiXCR run on the multiplex PCR reads, TCRdb lists one record per CDR3 protein. Of about 600,000 distinct CDR3 sequences in the sample, approximately 15% were seen once. The sequenced material came from blood. These receptors all stem from a woman between 40 and 55 years old with Graves' ophthalmopathy.

This clonotype was observed many times. This chain uses TRBV6-2 or TRBV6-3 with TRBJ2-7; 12 nucleotides align to TRBD2. With 6 bases clipped from V and 0 bases from J, the junction kept 3 bases outside the gene matches. Germline V gene data show CDR1 as MNHEY and CDR2 as SVGEGT. CDR3 size: 15 residues. The CDR3 coding sequence is TGTGCCAGCAGGCCGACTAGCGGGGGCTCCTACGAGCAGTACTTC. The encoded protein is CASRPTSGGSYEQYF.

The V call is TRBV12-3 or TRBV12-4, the J call TRBJ1-3; D is possibly TRBD1 (5 bases). V was shortened by 11 bases and J by 3 bases, with 17 bases between the two germline ends. This CDR3 region has 14 residues. CDR3 sequence (DNA): TGTGCCGCGGATTTCGGGGGGTTTGGAAACACCATATATTTT. Its translation is CAADFGGFGNTIYF.

The table lists this clonotype with many counts. The chain carries TRBV2 and TRBJ1-5; possible D gene TRBD1, 6 bases. CDR1 SNHLY and CDR2 FYNNEI come from the germline V gene. This CDR3 has 15 residues. Trimming left V 3 bases short and J 2 bases short, with 11 bases between. CDR3 residues: CASSEVGHGNQPQHF. CDR3 sequence (DNA): TGTGCCAGCAGTGAGGTGGGACATGGCAATCAGCCCCAGCATTTT. Together with reference TRBV2 and TRBJ1-5, the CDR3 gives the full variable domain: EPEVTQTPSHQVTQMGQEVILRCVPISNHLYFYWYRQILGQKVEFLVSFYNNEISEKSEIFDDQFSVERPDGSNFTLKIRSTKLEDSAMYFCASSEVGHGNQPQHFGDGTRLSIL.

Only a few counts were recorded for this clonotype. V usage is TRBV28 and J usage is TRBJ2-6; D assignment may be TRBD1 or TRBD2 (5 bases each). Germline V gives CDR1 MDHEN, CDR2 SYDVKM. The CDR3 is 15 amino acids. V was cut by 10 bases and J by 4 bases, with 17 bases left in between. The CDR3 reads CAISRDRGGANVLTF. As DNA, the CDR3 is TGTGCCATCTCCCGGGACCGCGGGGGGGCCAACGTCCTGACTTTC.

The gene calls are TRBV6-1 and TRBJ1-1; unclear D gene. V lost 3 bases, J lost 0 bases, and 11 bases lay in between. Germline loops: CDR1 MNHNS, CDR2 SASEGT. CDR3 length: 15 residues. CDR3 sequence: CASSERRSMNTEAFF. The CDR3 coding sequence is TGTGCCAGCAGTGAGAGACGGAGTATGAACACTGAAGCTTTCTTT.

This clonotype has ten or more counts. The chain has TRBV30 and TRBJ2-1; either TRBD1 or TRBD2 may supply D (5 bases each). Trimming removed 0 bases from V and 7 bases from J, with 10 bases in between. The CDR3 contains 13 residues. CDR1 and CDR2 from the germline V gene are GTSNPN and SVGIG (reference sequence). The DNA for the CDR3 is TGTGCCTGGAGTGTCTCGGGGCTAAATGAGCAGTTCTTC. This sequence encodes CAWSVSGLNEQFF.

This clonotype showed up many times. This chain links TRBV2 with TRBJ1-6, with D possibly TRBD1 on 6 matching bases. The V gene's germline CDR1 is SNHLY and CDR2 FYNNEI. The V and J ends lost 6 bases and 8 bases respectively, with 14 bases between them. The CDR3 extends over 14 amino acids. The CDR3 region is CASRDPRGDSPLHF. The CDR3 DNA follows: TGTGCCAGCAGAGACCCGAGGGGGGATTCACCCCTCCACTTT.

This clonotype came up many times. In nucleotides, the CDR3 is TGCAGTGCTCTCTCACTTAATTCACCCCTCCACTTT. Translated, it gives CSALSLNSPLHF. The V and J genes are TRBV20-1 and TRBJ1-6, with unresolved D. The CDR3 totals 12 residues. CDR1 is DFQATT and CDR2 is SNEGSKA in the germline V gene (reference sequence). The V end was cut by 5 bases, the J end by 6 bases, with 8 bases between.

The table lists this clonotype with a few counts. The CDR3 sequence is CASSVEGAVSNQPQHF. CDR3 nucleotide sequence: TGTGCCAGCAGTGTCGAGGGGGCGGTGAGCAATCAGCCCCAGCATTTT. This chain connects TRBV12-3 or TRBV12-4 to TRBJ1-5; 7 nucleotides line up with TRBD1. J was trimmed by 1 base and V by 5 bases; bases with no gene match: 8. The CDR3 totals 16 residues.

The chain combines TRBV27 with TRBJ1-6; D is ambiguous. The CDR3 runs to 14 residues. The V end lost 3 bases, the J end lost 7 bases, and 10 bases lay between the germline ends. From germline, CDR1 is MNHEY and CDR2 SMNVEV (reference sequence). The CDR3 coding sequence is TGTGCCAGCAGTTTCGGACGAATCAATTCACCCCTCCACTTT. It yields the protein CASSFGRINSPLHF.

The CDR3 DNA follows: TGTGCCAGTAGCGGGACTAGCGGGACGGGGGAGCAGTACTTC. The encoded protein is CASSGTSGTGEQYF. J is TRBJ2-7 and V is TRBV19, with TRBD2 matching 13 bases. CDR1 is LNHDA and CDR2 is SQIVND in the germline V gene (reference sequence). The CDR3 runs 14 residues. V dropped 6 bases and J dropped 7; count of bases not matched to a gene: 6.

V usage is TRBV19 and J usage is TRBJ1-2, with D perhaps TRBD1 (6 bases). V was cut by 6 bases and J by 6 bases, with 20 bases left in between. Per germline, CDR1 LNHDA and CDR2 SQIVND (reference sequence). There are 15 residues in the CDR3. CDR3: CASREGGKIGNGYTF. The CDR3 nucleotides are TGTGCCAGTAGAGAAGGGGGGAAAATTGGAAATGGCTACACCTTC.

The chain joins TRBV7-9 to TRBJ2-2; D remains unclear. V was clipped by 0 bases and J by 7 bases, with 12 bases between them. The CDR3 runs 15 residues. Germline CDR1 and CDR2: SEHNR and FQNEAQ (reference sequence). The CDR3 loop is CASSLALVAGGELFF. CDR3 sequence (DNA): TGTGCCAGCAGCTTAGCGCTGGTAGCTGGCGGGGAGCTGTTTTTT.

As for this clonotype: This may be a read error, as it is one base from a much larger clone. The chain couples TRBV10-3 to TRBJ2-3; 10 nucleotides agree with TRBD2. CDR1 is ENHRY and CDR2 is SYGVKD in the germline V gene. This CDR3 has 15 residues. DNA for the CDR3: TGTGCCGTCAGTGATGGGACTAGCGGCACAGATACGCAGTATTTT. It yields the protein CAVSDGTSGTDTQYF.

This clonotype was found many times. The chain combines TRBV6-1 with TRBJ2-7, with 8 bases matching TRBD2. Per the germline V gene, CDR1 is MNHNS and CDR2 is SASEGT. The V and J ends lost 6 bases and 5 bases, in that order; junction bases with no gene match: 12. The CDR3 has 15 amino acids. This CDR3 is CASRPPRAGAHEQYF. CDR3 bases: TGTGCCAGCAGGCCGCCTCGAGCGGGAGCCCACGAGCAGTACTTC.

The chain couples TRBV7-3 to TRBJ2-2; 14 nucleotides align to TRBD2. The germline gives CDR1 SGHTA, CDR2 FQGTGA. After removal of 5 bases from V and 6 bases from J, the junction contained 8 bases not matched to a gene. The CDR3 loop spans 17 amino acids. CDR3 in DNA: TGTGCCAGCAGCCTCTGGGGACTAGCGGGAGCCCCCGGGGAGCTGTTTTTT. It specifies CASSLWGLAGAPGELFF.

This clonotype was counted only a few times. The rearrangement uses TRBV2 and TRBJ1-4; D is unresolved. The germline V gene has CDR1 SNHLY and CDR2 FYNNEI. This CDR3 is 15 amino acids long. Trimming shortened V by 1 base and J by 5 bases, and 11 bases separated the two germline ends. The CDR3 loop is CASSEGRNWNEKLFF. CDR3 coding DNA: TGTGCCAGCAGTGAAGGAAGGAACTGGAATGAAAAACTGTTTTTT.

This clonotype was counted ten times or more. V gene TRBV12-3 or TRBV12-4 combines with J gene TRBJ1-5; TRBD1 matches at 7 bases. The CDR3 loop spans 18 amino acids. After removal of 10 bases from V and 0 bases from J, the junction contained 18 bases not matched to a gene. The CDR3 coding sequence is TGTGCCAATCCTGCTCCGGACAGGCAGAACTATAGCAATCAGCCCCAGCATTTT. Residues: CANPAPDRQNYSNQPQHF.

The chain links TRBV12-3 or TRBV12-4 to TRBJ1-3; 9 bases map to TRBD1. J lost 3 bases, V lost 6 bases, and 0 bases had no gene match. There are 13 residues in the CDR3. CDR3 coding DNA: TGTGCCAGCAGGGGACAGGGTGGAAACACCATATATTTT. Translating gives CASRGQGGNTIYF.

This clonotype was recorded many times. The chain uses TRBV6-1 and TRBJ1-1; tentative D call: TRBD1 (5 bases). CDR3 size: 14 residues. Trimming pared 7 bases from V and 1 base from J, leaving 13 bases between. From germline, CDR1 is MNHNS and CDR2 SASEGT. CDR3 nucleotide sequence: TGTGCCAGCAACGCAGTCAGGGAGAACACTGAAGCTTTCTTT. Protein product: CASNAVRENTEAFF.

This clonotype appeared many times. CDR3 region: CASSPVGEEDEQFF. Written as DNA, the CDR3 is TGTGCCAGCAGTCCTGTAGGGGAGGAGGATGAGCAGTTCTTC. The chain joins TRBV12-3 or TRBV12-4 to TRBJ2-1, with D possibly being TRBD2 (6 bases). The CDR3 has 14 amino acids. Trimming cost V 5 bases and J 8 bases, with 16 bases left between them.

This chain links TRBV6-4 with TRBJ2-3; tentative D call: TRBD2 (5 bases). Between the trimmed V and J ends, which lost 4 bases and 1 base, there was a span of 9 bases. There are 14 residues in the CDR3. Per the germline V gene, CDR1 is MRHNA and CDR2 is SNTAGT. The chain's CDR3 is CASSANGGTDTQYF. The CDR3 DNA reads as TGTGCCAGCAGTGCCAACGGGGGCACAGATACGCAGTATTTT.

The rearrangement joins TRBV5-5 to TRBJ2-7; no reliable D call. Per the germline V gene, CDR1 is SGHKS and CDR2 is YYEKEE (reference sequence). Trimming took off 1 base at V and 2 bases at J, with 10 bases between the two ends. CDR3 length equals 14 residues. The CDR3 region is CASSLQTLPYEQYF. Here the CDR3 DNA reads TGTGCCAGCAGCTTGCAGACCCTCCCCTACGAGCAGTACTTC.

Worth noting for this clonotype: Given a much more abundant clone one base away, this may be a read error. The rearrangement links TRBV7-2 to TRBJ1-2, with D tentatively TRBD1 (6 bases). The CDR3 loop spans 13 amino acids. The germline V gene encodes CDR1 SGHTA and CDR2 FQGNSA. V dropped 2 bases and J dropped 7 bases, with 11 bases sitting between them. The CDR3 loop reads CASSLPGACGYTF. The CDR3 nucleotides read TGTGCCAGCAGCTTACCGGGGGCGTGTGGCTACACCTTC.

In its sample, this clonotype was seen many times. The chain combines TRBV7-2 with TRBJ2-1; 11 bases agree with TRBD2. Germline values: CDR1 SGHTA, CDR2 FQGNSA. V gave up 3 bases and J gave up 9 bases; unmatched junction bases: 7. The CDR3 has 15 amino acids. The CDR3 DNA reads as TGTGCCAGCAGCTTCGTTAGCGGGAGGGTCGGTGAGCAGTTCTTC. Its translation: CASSFVSGRVGEQFF.

The rearrangement uses TRBV4-2 and TRBJ2-7, with 10 bases aligning to TRBD1. With 1 base clipped from V and 5 bases from J, the junction kept 8 bases outside the gene matches. This CDR3 comprises 16 residues. In germline, CDR1 is LGHNA, CDR2 YNFKEQ. The CDR3 DNA is TGTGCCAGCAGCCAAGTCCCGGGACAGGGGTTCGACGAGCAGTACTTC. It specifies CASSQVPGQGFDEQYF.

On this clonotype itself: This clone may be a read error of a much larger clone one base away. The chain combines TRBV11-2 with TRBJ2-7, with a possible D match to TRBD1 (6 bases). There are 15 residues in the CDR3. Germline V lookup: CDR1 SGHAT, CDR2 FQNNGV. The CDR3 DNA reads TGCGCCAGCAGTGGAGATTGGGACATCACCTACGAGCAGTACTTC. Amino acids: CASSGDWDITYEQYF.

This clonotype has ten or more counts. The chain recombines TRBV20-1 with TRBJ2-5; 10 bases align to TRBD2. Germline CDR1 and CDR2: DFQATT and SNEGSKA (reference sequence). V gave up 3 bases and J gave up 3 bases; unmatched junction bases: 7. This CDR3 contains 15 residues. The DNA for the CDR3 is TGCAGTGCTAGGAGCGGGGGGGCAGGGGAAGAGACCCAGTACTTC. The encoded protein is CSARSGGAGEETQYF.

The chain is built from TRBV18 and TRBJ2-5; 8 bases line up with TRBD1. Germline CDR1 and CDR2: KGHSH and LQKENI. The CDR3 is made up of 12 amino acids. J gave up 8 bases and V 5 bases, and 4 bases lay outside the gene matches. The CDR3 DNA reads TGTGCCAGCTCAAAGGACAGGGACACCCAGTACTTC. Its translation: CASSKDRDTQYF.

This clonotype was counted a few times. A single base separates this from a much larger clone, so it may be a read error. The chain employs TRBV7-9 and TRBJ2-7; 8 bases match TRBD1. V shed 5 bases and J 1 base; nucleotides not matched to a gene: 4. Per the germline V gene, CDR1 is SEHNR and CDR2 is FQNEAQ (reference sequence). This CDR3 has 14 amino acids. CDR3 region: CASSARQGSYEQYF. The CDR3 nucleotides are TGTGCCAGCAGCGCCCGACAGGGGTCCTACGAGCAGTACTTC.

In this sample, this clonotype turned up many times. The chain combines TRBV30 with TRBJ1-5; D not resolved. The germline CDR1 and CDR2 sequences are GTSNPN and SVGIG (reference sequence). This CDR3 region has 13 residues. V was trimmed by 0 bases and J by 0 bases, leaving 3 bases between them. CDR3 sequence reads: CAWSVDSNQPQHF. DNA of the CDR3: TGTGCCTGGAGTGTTGATAGCAATCAGCCCCAGCATTTT.

The chain uses TRBV10-3 and TRBJ2-3; 7 nucleotides agree with TRBD2. The V and J ends lost 3 bases and 3 bases, in that order; junction bases with no gene match: 3. Germline loops: CDR1 ENHRY, CDR2 SYGVKD. This CDR3 contains 14 residues. The CDR3 loop reads CAISETSVTDTQYF. The DNA of the CDR3 is TGTGCCATCAGTGAAACTAGCGTGACAGATACGCAGTATTTT.